One sample yielded the 7 T cell receptor beta chains listed below, sequenced in a study of early T cells in non-severe SARS-CoV-2 infection. MiXCR was run by TCRdb on the 5' RACE reads, yielding one entry per CDR3 protein. The sample yields about 83,000 distinct CDR3 sequences, roughly 13% seen once. The material sequenced was whole blood. All receptors derive from an adult who was a healthcare worker with PCR-confirmed SARS-CoV-2 infection or an uninfected control (not recorded which).

This clonotype was observed a few times. The gene calls are TRBV7-6 and TRBJ2-5; tentatively, D is TRBD1 (5 bases). This CDR3 region has 16 residues. Deletions cut 2 bases from V and 2 bases from J, with 15 bases between. Germline V gene sequence: CDR1 SGHVS, CDR2 FNYEAQ. As DNA, the CDR3 is TGTGCCAGCAGCTTAAAGTGGACAAACGTTCAAGAGACCCAGTACTTC. It is translated as CASSLKWTNVQETQYF.

This clonotype has more than one count but fewer than ten. CDR3 residues: CATSDRAGQDRTDTQYF. For the CDR3, the DNA is TGTGCCACCAGTGATAGGGCGGGACAGGACCGCACAGATACGCAGTATTTT. The chain has TRBV24-1 and TRBJ2-3, with TRBD1 matching 8 bases. Germline V gives CDR1 KGHDR, CDR2 SFDVKD. Trimming at V came to 3 bases and at J to 1 base, leaving 8 bases not matched to a gene. CDR3 length: 17 residues.

The chain carries TRBV29-1 and TRBJ2-6, with D possibly being TRBD1 or TRBD2 (5 bases each). V gave up 4 bases and J gave up 1 base, with 8 bases separating them. CDR3 length: 14 amino acids. Germline V gives CDR1 SQVTM, CDR2 ANQGSEA. CDR3 sequence: CSVAGGSGANVLTF. The CDR3 DNA reads TGCAGCGTTGCTGGGGGTTCTGGGGCCAACGTCCTGACTTTC. Variable domain in full (rest from reference TRBV29-1 and TRBJ2-6): SAVISQKPSRDICQRGTSLTIQCQVDSQVTMMFWYRQQPGQSLTLIATANQGSEATYESGFVIDKFPISRPNLTFSTLTVSNMSPEDSSIYLCSVAGGSGANVLTFGAGSRLTVL.

The V gene is TRBV29-1, the J gene TRBJ2-3, with TRBD2 as a possible D gene (5 bases). The CDR3 sequence is 13 residues long. Trimming stripped 7 bases from V and 0 bases from J, with 11 bases between. The germline gives CDR1 SQVTM, CDR2 ANQGSEA. DNA of the CDR3: TGCAGCGGGGGTAGCGATAGCACAGATACGCAGTATTTT. Residues: CSGGSDSTDTQYF.

This clonotype was picked up many times. This sequence joins TRBV19 and TRBJ2-2; 9 bases line up with TRBD2. There are 14 residues in the CDR3. Trimming at V came to 5 bases and at J to 7 bases, leaving 5 bases not matched to a gene. CDR1 and CDR2 from the germline V gene are LNHDA and SQIVND (reference sequence). The CDR3 is CASSYGTSFGELFF. DNA for the CDR3: TGTGCCAGTAGTTACGGGACTAGCTTCGGGGAGCTGTTTTTT.

This clonotype was counted at least ten times. CDR3 coding DNA: TGTGCCAGCAGTTGGACAGGGACCTCCTACGAGCAGTACTTC. Translating gives CASSWTGTSYEQYF. V usage is TRBV28 and J usage is TRBJ2-7; 8 bases match TRBD1. CDR1 is MDHEN, CDR2 SYDVKM, per germline. J was trimmed by 0 bases and V by 4 bases; bases with no gene match: 2. There are 14 residues in the CDR3.

This clonotype was counted between two and nine times. The V gene is TRBV5-1, the J gene TRBJ2-7, with 13 bases aligning to TRBD2. Germline loops: CDR1 SGHRS, CDR2 YFSETQ. The CDR3 loop spans 14 amino acids. The V and J ends lost 3 bases and 10 bases, in that order; junction bases with no gene match: 7. DNA for the CDR3: TGCGCCAGCAGCTCGGGACTAGCGGGAACTTCCCAGTACTTC. As protein: CASSSGLAGTSQYF.